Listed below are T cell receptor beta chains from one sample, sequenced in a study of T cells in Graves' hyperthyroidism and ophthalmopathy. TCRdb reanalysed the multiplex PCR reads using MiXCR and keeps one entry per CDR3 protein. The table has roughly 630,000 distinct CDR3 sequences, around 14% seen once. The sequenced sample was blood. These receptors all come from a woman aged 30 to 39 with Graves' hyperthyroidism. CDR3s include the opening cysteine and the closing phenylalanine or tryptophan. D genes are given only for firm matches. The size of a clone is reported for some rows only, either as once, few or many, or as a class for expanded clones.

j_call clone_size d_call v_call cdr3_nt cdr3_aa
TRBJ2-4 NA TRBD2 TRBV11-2 TGTGCCAGCAGGGGGGGGGGGGATCCGCGTCTGGCCAAAAACATTCAGTACTTC CASRGGGDPRLAKNIQYF
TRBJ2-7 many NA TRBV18 TGTGCCAGCTCACCGGGACAACCGCCCGGCTACGAGCAGTACTTC CASSPGQPPGYEQYF
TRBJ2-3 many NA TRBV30 TGTGCCTGGAGTGTATCAGCGAGCACAGATACGCAGTATTTT CAWSVSASTDTQYF
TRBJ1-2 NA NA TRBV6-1 TGTGCCAGCAGTGAAGAGCAGGGTTCGGACTATTATGGCTACACCTTC CASSEEQGSDYYGYTF
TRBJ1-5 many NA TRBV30 TGTGCCTGGAGTGGCGGAACCGATCAGCCCCAGCATTTT CAWSGGTDQPQHF
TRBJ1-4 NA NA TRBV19 TGTGCCAGTAGAAGACAGGTTCGTAATGAAAAACTGTTTTTT CASRRQVRNEKLFF
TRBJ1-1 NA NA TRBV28 TGTGCCAGCAGTTTAAGCAGAGAAGCTTTCTTT CASSLSREAFF
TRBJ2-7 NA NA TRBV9 TGTGCCAGCAGTCGTAGCGCCTACTCCTACGAGCAGTACTTC CASSRSAYSYEQYF
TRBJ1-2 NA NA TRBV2 TGTGCCAGCAGTGATACACTTCGTATGGCGACGCGATATGGCTACACCTTC CASSDTLRMATRYGYTF
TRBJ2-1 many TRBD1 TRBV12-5 TGTGCTAGTGGTTTGGGCCGGGACAGCAATGAGCAGTTCTTC CASGLGRDSNEQFF
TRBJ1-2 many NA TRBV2 TGTGCCAGCTCCGGACAGAGCTATGGCTACACCTTC CASSGQSYGYTF
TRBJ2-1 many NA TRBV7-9 TGTGCCAGCAGCTTACTGACAGACCACAATGAGCAGTTCTTC CASSLLTDHNEQFF